This T cell receptor beta chain was obtained from a study of cytomegalovirus exposure and HLA in healthy donors. Primers: 60 Vbeta forward and 13 Jbeta reverse. Clones were sequenced by immunoSEQ multiplex PCR, and TCRdb holds only the in-frame ones, with some missing. The data contain roughly 98,000 clones, less than 65% of them seen just once; the ten biggest clones take up over 5%. Notes on this clone: The antigen remains undetermined.

V lost 3 bases to trimming and J lost 4 bases, with 6 bases between them. Germline V gene lookup returns CDR1 ENHRY and CDR2 SYGVKD. The CDR3 sequence is 12 residues long. The donors comprised healthy bone marrow donors. Study-wide points: Analysis performed later found about 17,000 TCR beta sequences associated with HLA alleles at 0.05 false discovery rate. The study assumed roughly uniform donor sequencing depth for presence/absence analyses. For cytomegalovirus status, the classifier reportedly gave diagnoses with high specificity and sensitivity.

This sequence joins TRBV10-3 and TRBJ2-5, with D unresolved. The clonotype originates from a woman in her 30s in good health and CMV-seropositive. The sample was PBMCs. Here the CDR3 reads CAISEGVETQYF. In DNA form, the CDR3 reads TGTGCCATCAGTGAAGGAGTAGAGACCCAGTACTTC.